This is a list of T cell receptor beta chains from one sample in a study of T cell changes during pregnancy in multiple sclerosis. Clones were read by immunoSEQ multiplex PCR, and TCRdb kept only the in-frame ones, dropping some. The data contain tens of thousands of clones, nearly 90% of them seen just once; the ten biggest clones take up 0.5% to 0.65%. Sequencing was performed on CD4+ T cells from peripheral blood mononuclear cells, taken in the first trimester of pregnancy. The source of these receptors is a female donor with multiple sclerosis, enrolled in a pregnancy study. Both conserved end residues are part of each CDR3. The order of the fields is clone size, V gene, J gene, D gene, CDR3 protein, CDR3 DNA. A D gene is named only where the DNA matches it firmly. The size field is filled for only some rows; it gives once, few, many or a size class.

>.|TRBV10-3|TRBJ1-1|TRBD1
CATEGGGQTTEAFF
TGTGCCACCGAGGGTGGGGGACAGACCACTGAAGCTTTCTTT
>.|TRBV6-6|TRBJ2-2|.
CASSYSRGSGELFF
TGTGCCAGCAGTTACTCGAGGGGGTCCGGGGAGCTGTTTTTT
>few|TRBV19|TRBJ1-2|.
CASSIATANYGYTF
TGTGCCAGTAGTATAGCTACTGCTAACTATGGCTACACCTTC
>.|TRBV19|TRBJ1-5|.
CASSALPSVNQPQHF
TGTGCCAGTAGTGCCCTGCCGTCGGTCAATCAGCCCCAGCATTTT
>.|TRBV28|TRBJ2-1|.
CASSRGQYNEQFF
TGTGCCAGCAGTCGTGGACAGTACAATGAGCAGTTCTTC
>.|TRBV4-1|TRBJ1-2|.
CASSQDGRGGYGYTF
TGCGCCAGCAGCCAAGATGGCAGGGGAGGGTATGGCTACACCTTC
>.|TRBV30|TRBJ2-3|.
CAWSPTHTQYF
TGTGCCTGGAGTCCGACACATACGCAGTATTTT
>.|TRBV4-3|TRBJ2-3|TRBD2
CASSQERGGVGDTQYF
TGCGCCAGCAGCCAAGAGCGGGGGGGGGTTGGGGATACGCAGTATTTT
>once|TRBV18|TRBJ2-2|TRBD1
CASSPPTGGNTGELFF
TGTGCCAGCTCACCTCCGACAGGGGGGAACACCGGGGAGCTGTTTTTT
>.|TRBV18|TRBJ2-7|TRBD1
CASSPLPGQSSYEQYF
TGTGCCAGCTCACCCCTTCCGGGACAGAGCTCCTACGAGCAGTACTTC